The sequence of this T cell receptor (beta chain) was determined in a study of T cell responses to AZD1222 COVID-19 vaccine. Study results and caveats: Repertoire sampling occurred only after the peak T cell response.

V gave up 6 bases and J gave up 5 bases, with 14 bases separating them. This CDR3 is 14 amino acids long. Per the germline V gene, CDR1 is SNHLY and CDR2 is FYNNEI. This clone appeared a single time. Its target is not known. Assay used: immunoSEQ multiplex PCR; TCRdb lists only in-frame clones, some missing. The sample carries some 70,000 clones, around 80% recorded once. The source was peripheral blood, collected 28 days after the second AZD1222 dose. The source of this sequence is an adult who received the AZD1222 COVID-19 vaccine. The rearrangement links TRBV2 to TRBJ1-5; TRBD1 is a possible D gene (5 bases). The CDR3 loop reads CASRQGEGHQPQHF. The CDR3 DNA is TGTGCCAGCAGGCAAGGGGAGGGCCATCAGCCCCAGCATTTT.